The present T cell receptor beta chain was sequenced within a study of Graves' ophthalmopathy and Graves' hyperthyroidism. The CDR3 length is 17 residues. The germline V gene has CDR1 LNHDA and CDR2 SQIVND (reference sequence). RNA transcripts were the template, and TCR beta CDR3 regions were amplified from them. HTBI-primed RT-PCR formed the first round, and a multiplex PCR formed the second. A single record per CDR3 protein comes from TCRdb applying MiXCR to the multiplex PCR reads. The table shows around 590,000 distinct CDR3 sequences, with roughly 40% occurring only once. Comment on this clonotype: A read error may explain this, as a much larger clone is one base away.

What was sequenced was peripheral blood or thyroid tissue (not recorded which). V is TRBV19 and J is TRBJ2-7; perhaps TRBD2 as D (5 bases). The receptor comes from an adult man with Graves' hyperthyroidism. The CDR3, as DNA: TGTGCCAGTAGTATAGATTTTTCGATCCGGGATGCCTACAAGCAGTACTTC. Its protein product is CASSIDFSIRDAYKQYF.